This T cell receptor (beta chain) comes out of a study of vaccination and CD4 T cells after COVID-19. Treatment indicated: roughly 10-day PBMC culture with coronavirus spike peptide pools or control peptides (ViraFEST assay). Regarding this clonotype: No antigen is known for it.

Trimming stripped 6 bases from V and 9 bases from J, with 18 bases between. The CDR3 runs to 14 residues. The germline V gene encodes CDR1 DFQATT and CDR2 SNEGSKA (reference sequence). Cultured CD4+ T cell DNA was sequenced using the Oncomine TCR Beta short-read assay. MiXCR, applied by TCRdb to the PCR reads, yields one record per CDR3 protein. The table lists approximately 16,000 distinct CDR3 sequences, roughly 80% of them singletons. Specimen: CD4+ T cells from blood, cultured in vitro, collected after SARS-CoV-2 vaccination. The J gene is TRBJ1-6, the V gene TRBV20-1, with D possibly matching TRBD1 (6 bases). The receptor's source is a human donor who received a COVID-19 vaccine. The CDR3 bases are TGCAGTGCGCTTCCAGGGGTTCCAGGTTCACCCCTCCACTTT. Translated: CSALPGVPGSPLHF.